Shown below are 22 T cell receptor beta chains from a single sample sequenced in a study of spatial heterogeneity in lung cancer (dated by TCRdb to about 2019). The time point label, read with the paper, signifies: sample taken at primary tumor resection. Library preparation was by 5' RACE. Sequencing instrument: NextSeq 500. Through fastp at Q25 and MiXCR, TCRdb rebuilt clones from the public reads, retaining in-frame beta chains. Every CDR3 protein is listed once, alongside the most common genes and DNA of its rows. In this sample the table shows tens of thousands of distinct CDR3 sequences, more than 10% of which occur a single time. The ten largest account for under 50% of the sample. The sample consisted of PBMCs, taken at surgery. The receptors here all came from a male donor with early-stage non-small cell lung cancer.

In its sample, this clonotype was seen a few times. The rearrangement uses TRBV27 and TRBJ1-1; the D gene is possibly TRBD1 (5 bases). Deletions cut 6 bases from V and 4 bases from J, with 15 bases between. The CDR3 covers 14 residues. The V gene's germline CDR1 is MNHEY and CDR2 SMNVEV (reference sequence). DNA of the CDR3: TGTGCCAGCAGGCTGGACGGCGGGGGCACTGAAGCTTTCTTT. Residues: CASRLDGGGTEAFF.

This clonotype has more than one count but fewer than ten. The CDR3, as DNA: TGCAGTGCTTACCAACAGGGCCGGGACACTGAAGCTTTCTTT. As protein: CSAYQQGRDTEAFF. The chain couples TRBV20-1 to TRBJ1-1; possibly TRBD1 for D (6 bases). The CDR3 has 14 residues. CDR1 is DFQATT, CDR2 SNEGSKA, per germline (reference sequence). The V end was cut by 5 bases, the J end by 3 bases, with 16 bases between.

This clonotype was counted between two and nine times. The V and J genes are TRBV19 and TRBJ1-5, with TRBD1 matching 10 bases. CDR1 and CDR2 from the germline V gene are LNHDA and SQIVND (reference sequence). J gave up 2 bases and V 6 bases, and 10 bases lay outside the gene matches. This CDR3 spans 17 amino acids. The CDR3 coding sequence is TGTGCCAGTAGCAACCCGGGACAGGGGTGGGGCAATCAGCCCCAGCATTTT. This sequence encodes CASSNPGQGWGNQPQHF.

This clonotype was observed many times. J is TRBJ2-7 and V is TRBV7-9, with D perhaps matching TRBD2 (6 bases). V dropped 4 bases and J dropped 4 bases, with 17 bases sitting between them. This CDR3 is built from 15 residues. CDR1 is SEHNR and CDR2 is FQNEAQ in the germline V gene (reference sequence). The CDR3 loop is CASSSLIGRGYEQYF. The CDR3 region has the DNA TGTGCCAGCAGCTCCCTGATCGGGAGAGGATACGAGCAGTACTTC.

This clonotype showed up just a few times. The chain combines TRBV12-3 or TRBV12-4 with TRBJ2-7; 8 bases map to TRBD1. The CDR3 runs to 13 residues. J lost 9 bases, V lost 5 bases, and 9 bases had no gene match. CDR3 in DNA: TGTGCCAGCAGTCCAGGACAGGGTTGGGCGCAGTACTTC. Translation: CASSPGQGWAQYF.

The rearrangement joins TRBV5-4 to TRBJ2-5, with 10 bases aligning to TRBD2. The CDR3 runs to 15 residues. V lost 3 bases to trimming and J lost 2 bases; unmatched junction nucleotides: 4. Germline V gene data show CDR1 as SGHNT and CDR2 as YYREEE (reference sequence). This chain's CDR3 is CASSYGLAVQETQYF. The DNA of the CDR3 is TGTGCCAGCAGCTATGGACTAGCGGTTCAAGAGACCCAGTACTTC. Full variable domain (rest looked up from reference TRBV5-4 and TRBJ2-5): ETGVTQSPTHLIKTRGQQVTLRCSSQSGHNTVSWYQQALGQGPQFIFQYYREEENGRGNFPPRFSGLQFPNYSSELNVNALELDDSALYLCASSYGLAVQETQYFGPGTRLLVL.

This clonotype was counted once. The rearrangement uses TRBV3-1 and TRBJ2-3; D gene uncertain. V gave up 1 base and J gave up 5 bases, with 7 bases separating them. In germline, CDR1 is LGHDT, CDR2 YNNKEL (reference sequence). The CDR3 covers 13 residues. The CDR3 reads CASSQGIEDTQYF. In DNA, the CDR3 is TGTGCCAGCAGCCAAGGTATAGAAGATACGCAGTATTTT.

This clonotype was counted a few times. The chain recombines TRBV12-3 or TRBV12-4 with TRBJ2-6; 7 positions agree with TRBD1. With V trimmed by 8 bases and J by 2 bases, 9 bases remained unmatched. This CDR3 is built from 16 residues. The CDR3: CASGTYRGAGANVLTF. As DNA, the CDR3 is TGTGCCAGCGGCACCTACAGGGGCGCTGGGGCCAACGTCCTGACTTTC.

This clonotype was counted at least ten times. The rearrangement links TRBV6-5 to TRBJ2-1, with D perhaps matching TRBD2 (5 bases). Germline V gene sequence: CDR1 MNHEY, CDR2 SVGAGI. Trimming stripped 4 bases from V and 2 bases from J, with 15 bases between. This CDR3 has 16 amino acids. In nucleotides, the CDR3 is TGTGCCAGCAGTTCCCAGACTACCGGTGCCTACAATGAGCAGTTCTTC. It is translated as CASSSQTTGAYNEQFF.

This clonotype was counted only a few times. CDR3 sequence: CASSLGAEEAFF. The CDR3 bases are TGTGCCAGCAGCTTAGGGGCGGAAGAAGCTTTCTTT. This chain joins TRBV11-1 and TRBJ1-1, with D unclear. The V and J ends lost 1 base and 8 bases respectively, with 8 bases between them. Germline V CDR1 and CDR2: SGHAT, FQDESV (reference sequence). The CDR3 contains 12 residues. Full variable domain (outside the CDR3, taken from reference TRBV11-1 and TRBJ1-1): EAEVAQSPRYKITEKSQAVAFWCDPISGHATLYWYRQILGQGPELLVQFQDESVVDDSQLPKDRFSAERLKGVDSTLKIQPAELGDSAMYLCASSLGAEEAFFGQGTRLTVV.

This chain links TRBV27 with TRBJ1-1, with TRBD1 identical over 7 bases. Germline loops: CDR1 MNHEY, CDR2 SMNVEV (reference sequence). This CDR3 region has 17 residues. The J segment lost 0 bases and the V segment lost 0 bases, leaving 7 bases of the junction unmatched. The CDR3 sequence: CASSLSGGQRLNTEAFF. In DNA, the CDR3 is TGTGCCAGCAGTTTATCGGGGGGACAGAGGTTGAACACTGAAGCTTTCTTT.

The V call is TRBV4-3, the J call TRBJ2-1; D possibly corresponds to TRBD2 (5 bases). The V and J ends lost 3 bases and 5 bases respectively, with 17 bases between them. The CDR3 runs to 16 residues. Germline CDR1 LGHNA, CDR2 YSLEER. CDR3 in amino acids: CASSQGARAVHNEQFF. DNA for the CDR3: TGCGCCAGCAGCCAGGGTGCGCGAGCGGTTCACAATGAGCAGTTCTTC.

This clonotype was picked up a small number of times. The chain combines TRBV5-1 with TRBJ1-3; possible D gene TRBD1, 6 bases. The length of the CDR3 is 15 residues. Trimming took off 1 base at V and 4 bases at J, with 12 bases between the two ends. The germline V gene has CDR1 SGHRS and CDR2 YFSETQ. Here the CDR3 DNA reads TGCGCCAGCAGCTTGCAGGGGAGGAACGGAAACACCATATATTTT. Residues: CASSLQGRNGNTIYF.

The chain couples TRBV27 to TRBJ1-3; possibly TRBD1 for D (5 bases). V was cut by 2 bases and J by 0 bases, with 8 bases left in between. Germline V gene lookup returns CDR1 MNHEY and CDR2 SMNVEV (reference sequence). The CDR3 covers 15 residues. The CDR3, as DNA: TGTGCCAGCAGTTTAACAGGCCTCTCTGGAAACACCATATATTTT. Protein sequence: CASSLTGLSGNTIYF.

The chain joins TRBV7-2 to TRBJ1-5, with D possibly TRBD1 on 6 matching bases. Trimming pared 5 bases from V and 0 bases from J, leaving 17 bases between. The CDR3 has 17 amino acids. The germline V gene has CDR1 SGHTA and CDR2 FQGNSA. This CDR3 is CASSPKVAGHSNQPQHF. Written as DNA, the CDR3 is TGTGCCAGCAGCCCTAAGGTGGCGGGACATAGCAATCAGCCCCAGCATTTT.

This clonotype was counted at least ten times. This chain uses TRBV6-6 with TRBJ2-1; TRBD2 agrees at 7 bases. From germline, CDR1 is MNHNY and CDR2 SVGAGI (reference sequence). This CDR3 has 15 residues. Trimming cost V 10 bases and J 0 bases; bases outside gene matches: 9. In DNA form, the CDR3 reads TGTGCCACCAACACCGGGGGGAACTCCTACAATGAGCAGTTCTTC. Amino acid sequence: CATNTGGNSYNEQFF.

This sequence joins TRBV21-1 and TRBJ2-7; no check of the table's D call, TRBD2, against the DNA was made. TRBV21-1 is classified as a pseudogene. This CDR3 has 14 amino acids. CDR3 bases: TGTGCCAGCAGTAAGCTAGCGGGAGGGTACGAGCAGTACTTC. Translating gives CASSKLAGGYEQYF.

This clonotype appeared a few times. The chain recombines TRBV7-9 with TRBJ1-1; D not resolved. V was shortened by 6 bases and J by 3 bases, with 5 bases between the two germline ends. The CDR3 is made up of 11 amino acids. Germline values: CDR1 SEHNR, CDR2 FQNEAQ (reference sequence). In DNA, the CDR3 is TGTGCCAGCAGGGAAGACACTGAAGCTTTCTTT. This translates into CASREDTEAFF.

Ten or more counts support this clonotype. The V call is TRBV5-1, the J call TRBJ2-5; D is perhaps TRBD1 (6 bases). Germline V gene lookup returns CDR1 SGHRS and CDR2 YFSETQ. V was shortened by 4 bases and J by 0 bases, with 10 bases between the two germline ends. The CDR3 runs to 14 residues. CDR3 loop: CASSVGTYQETQYF. The CDR3 nucleotides read TGCGCCAGCAGCGTGGGGACATACCAAGAGACCCAGTACTTC. Filled out from reference TRBV5-1 and TRBJ2-5, the complete variable domain reads KAGVTQTPRYLIKTRGQQVTLSCSPISGHRSVSWYQQTPGQGLQFLFEYFSETQRNKGNFPGRFSGRQFSNSRSEMNVSTLELGDSALYLCASSVGTYQETQYFGPGTRLLVL.

This clonotype was seen ten or more times. The V call is TRBV18, the J call TRBJ2-2; D is unresolved. CDR1 and CDR2 from the germline V gene are KGHSH and LQKENI. The length of the CDR3 is 13 residues. The V and J ends lost 1 base and 3 bases respectively, with 3 bases between them. The CDR3 region has the DNA TGTGCCAGCTCACCACGAGACACCGGGGAGCTGTTTTTT. This gives the protein CASSPRDTGELFF.

The V call is TRBV7-2, the J call TRBJ2-3; 9 nucleotides line up with TRBD1. The junction had 13 bases not matched to a gene; V was cut back by 7 bases and J by 2 bases. The CDR3 is 17 residues long. CDR1 and CDR2 (germline): SGHTA, FQGNSA. CDR3: CASTPRGTGGSTDTQYF. For the CDR3, the DNA is TGTGCCAGCACCCCCCGCGGTACAGGGGGCTCCACAGATACGCAGTATTTT.

The DNA for the CDR3 is TGCAGTGCTAGGGCCACTAGCGTCGCCAAAAACATTCAGTACTTC. Residues: CSARATSVAKNIQYF. V is TRBV20-1 and J is TRBJ2-4, with 7 bases matching TRBD2. Germline V gene lookup returns CDR1 DFQATT and CDR2 SNEGSKA (reference sequence). The CDR3 sequence is 15 residues long. V was pared by 3 bases and J by 1 base, with 6 bases of the junction left unmatched.